The sequence of this TCR beta chain was determined in a study of cytomegalovirus exposure and HLA in healthy donors. PCR employed 60 Vbeta and 13 Jbeta primers. The method was immunoSEQ multiplex PCR; TCRdb's version includes in-frame clones alone and lacks a portion of them. The table records under 150,000 clones, approximately 83% of them present only once. The receptor comes from a woman aged 18-29 years in good health and CMV-seronegative. Material: PBMCs.

The CDR3 DNA follows: TGTGCCACCAGCAAATACAGGGGCCCCGGAAACACCATATATTTT. This encodes CATSKYRGPGNTIYF. The chain carries TRBV15 and TRBJ1-3; TRBD1 aligns across 7 bases. This CDR3 region has 15 residues. Germline loops: CDR1 LNHNV, CDR2 YYDKDF (reference sequence). V lost 4 bases and J lost 4; bases outside the gene matches: 7.